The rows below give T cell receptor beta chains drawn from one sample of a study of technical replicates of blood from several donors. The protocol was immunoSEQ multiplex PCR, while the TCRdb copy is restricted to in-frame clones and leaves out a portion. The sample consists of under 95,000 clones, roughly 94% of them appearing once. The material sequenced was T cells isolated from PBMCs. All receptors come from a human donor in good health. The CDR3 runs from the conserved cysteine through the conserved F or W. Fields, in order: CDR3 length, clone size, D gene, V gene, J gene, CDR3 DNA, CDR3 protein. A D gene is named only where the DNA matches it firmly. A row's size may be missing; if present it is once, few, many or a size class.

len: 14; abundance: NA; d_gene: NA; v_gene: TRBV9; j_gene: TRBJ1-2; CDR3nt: TGTGCCAGCAGCGTAGAACAGGGCTACTATGGCTACACCTTC; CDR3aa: CASSVEQGYYGYTF
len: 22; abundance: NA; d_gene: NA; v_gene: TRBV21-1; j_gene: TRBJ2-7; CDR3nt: TGTGCCAGCAGCAGAGGGACAGGGGGGTGGACTAGCGGGAGGAAAGATGCCTACGAGCAGTACTTC; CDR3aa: CASSRGTGGWTSGRKDAYEQYF
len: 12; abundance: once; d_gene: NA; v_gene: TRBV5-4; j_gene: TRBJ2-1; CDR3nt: TGTGCCAGCAGCTCCGCGGACAATGAGCAGTTCTTC; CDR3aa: CASSSADNEQFF
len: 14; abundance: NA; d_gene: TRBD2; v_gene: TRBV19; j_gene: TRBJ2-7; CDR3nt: TGTGCCAGTAGTCACAAGCGGGGACCCTACGAGCAGTACTTC; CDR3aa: CASSHKRGPYEQYF
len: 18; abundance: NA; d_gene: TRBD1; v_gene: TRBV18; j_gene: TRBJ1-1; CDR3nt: TGTGCCAGCTCACCGAACGAAATGGGACAGGGGGCACATACTGAAGCTTTCTTT; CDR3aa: CASSPNEMGQGAHTEAFF
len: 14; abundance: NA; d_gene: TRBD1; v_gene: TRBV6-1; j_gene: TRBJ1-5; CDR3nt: TGTGCCAGCGCGGGACAGGGAGTTTCCCAGCCCCAGCATTTT; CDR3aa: CASAGQGVSQPQHF
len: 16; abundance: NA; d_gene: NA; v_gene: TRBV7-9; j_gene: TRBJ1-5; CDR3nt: TGTGCCAGCAGCTTAGGACAGAGCGATAGCAATCAGCCCCAGCATTTT; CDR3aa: CASSLGQSDSNQPQHF
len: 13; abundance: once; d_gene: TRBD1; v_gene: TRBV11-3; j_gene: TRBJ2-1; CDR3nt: TGTGCCAGCAGCTTTGACAGGGACAATGAGCAGTTCTTC; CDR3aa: CASSFDRDNEQFF
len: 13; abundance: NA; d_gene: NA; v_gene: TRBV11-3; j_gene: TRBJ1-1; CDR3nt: TGTGCCAGCAGCTTAGGGTCCGGGGATGAAGCTTTCTTT; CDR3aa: CASSLGSGDEAFF
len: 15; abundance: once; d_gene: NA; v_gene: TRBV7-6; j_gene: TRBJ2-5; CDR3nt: TGTGCCAGCAGCTTAGGTGGGGCAGTTTGGGAGACCCAGTACTTC; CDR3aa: CASSLGGAVWETQYF
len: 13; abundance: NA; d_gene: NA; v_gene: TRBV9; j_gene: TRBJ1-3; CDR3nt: TGTGCCAGCCGGGGGGGCCCTGGAAACACCATATATTTT; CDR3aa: CASRGGPGNTIYF
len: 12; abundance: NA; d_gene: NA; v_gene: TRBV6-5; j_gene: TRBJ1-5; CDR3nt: TGTGCCAGCAGTGCAGGGGAGCAGCCCCAGCATTTT; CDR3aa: CASSAGEQPQHF
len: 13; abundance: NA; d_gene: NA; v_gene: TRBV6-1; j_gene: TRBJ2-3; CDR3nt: TGTGCCAGCAATCTAAGTGGAGAAAAGACGCAGTATTTT; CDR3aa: CASNLSGEKTQYF
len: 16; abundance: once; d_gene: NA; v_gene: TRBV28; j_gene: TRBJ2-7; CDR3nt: TGTGCCAGCAGTTTGCCCTCGGCAGGGACATACTACGAGCAGTACTTC; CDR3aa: CASSLPSAGTYYEQYF
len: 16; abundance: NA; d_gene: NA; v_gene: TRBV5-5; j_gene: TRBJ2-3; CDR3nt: TGTGCCAGCAGCCGGGGTACAGCAGCTAGCACAGATACGCAGTATTTT; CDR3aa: CASSRGTAASTDTQYF
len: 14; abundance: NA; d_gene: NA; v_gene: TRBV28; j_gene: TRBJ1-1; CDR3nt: TGTGCCAGCAGTTTGACAGCGCAGAACACTGAAGCTTTCTTT; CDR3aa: CASSLTAQNTEAFF
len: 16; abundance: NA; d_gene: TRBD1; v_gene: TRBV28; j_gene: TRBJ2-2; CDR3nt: TGTGCCAGCAGTCCCCCCACAGGGGGCGCTACCGGGGAGCTGTTTTTT; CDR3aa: CASSPPTGGATGELFF
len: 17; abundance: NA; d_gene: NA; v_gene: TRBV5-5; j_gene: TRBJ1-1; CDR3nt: TGTGCCAGCAGCCTCTTATACAGGGTCGGTAGAAACACTGAAGCTTTCTTT; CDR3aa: CASSLLYRVGRNTEAFF
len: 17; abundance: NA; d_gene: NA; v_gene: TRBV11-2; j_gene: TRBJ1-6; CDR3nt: TGTGCCAGCAGCACAGACACGAGACAGAGAGAGAATTCACCCCTCCACTTT; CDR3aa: CASSTDTRQRENSPLHF
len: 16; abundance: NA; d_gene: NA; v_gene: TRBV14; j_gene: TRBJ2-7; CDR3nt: TGTGCCAGCAGCCAAGTCGGGTCAGCTCACCCCTACGAGCAGTACTTC; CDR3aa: CASSQVGSAHPYEQYF